One sample yielded the 25 T cell receptor beta chains listed below, sequenced in a study of blood T cell repertoires in COVID-19. Data came from immunoSEQ multiplex PCR; TCRdb stores just in-frame clones and leaves some out. The table includes around 150,000 clones, about 84% detected once. Sample: peripheral blood. These receptors all stem from a woman older than 75 in a cohort sampled during active or convalescent COVID-19.

The chain has TRBV27 and TRBJ2-7; 7 bases align to TRBD2. The CDR3 is 11 amino acids. Germline V gene lookup returns CDR1 MNHEY and CDR2 SMNVEV (reference sequence). The CDR3 loop is CASSKSQGGGV. The DNA for the CDR3 is TGTGCCAGCAGCAAATCGCAGGGCGGGGGAGTC.

The genes are TRBV4-1 and TRBJ1-4, with TRBD1 matching over 8 bases. The CDR3 runs to 16 residues. CDR1 is MGHRA and CDR2 is YSYEKL in the germline V gene. With 3 bases clipped from V and 4 bases from J, the junction kept 7 bases outside the gene matches. The CDR3 region is CASSHFPGQGNEKLFF. The CDR3 coding sequence is TGCGCCAGCAGCCATTTCCCAGGACAGGGTAATGAAAAACTGTTTTTT.

The chain recombines TRBV7-6 with TRBJ2-1, with TRBD1 as a possible D gene (5 bases). CDR1 SGHVS and CDR2 FNYEAQ come from the germline V gene. The CDR3 loop spans 15 amino acids. The V end was cut by 5 bases, the J end by 0 bases, with 11 bases between. The DNA for the CDR3 is TGTGCCAGCAGCCCCTACAGGAACTCCTACAATGAGCAGTTCTTC. Its protein product is CASSPYRNSYNEQFF.

V gene TRBV3-1 (or the pseudogene TRBV3-2) combines with J gene TRBJ2-5; TRBD1 matches at 8 bases. Germline V gene data show CDR1 as LGHDT and CDR2 as YNNKEL (reference sequence). The CDR3 extends over 16 amino acids. With V trimmed by 3 bases and J by 3 bases, 9 bases remained unmatched. This CDR3 reads CASSHLKRTGKETQYF. The CDR3 DNA reads as TGTGCCAGCAGCCACCTAAAACGGACAGGGAAAGAGACCCAGTACTTC.

The chain links TRBV11-1 to TRBJ2-1; TRBD2 might be the D (5 bases). With 5 bases removed from V and 5 bases from J, the gap between germline ends came to 10 bases. The CDR3 totals 13 residues. Germline-derived CDR1 and CDR2 are SGHAT and FQDESV (reference sequence). The CDR3 nucleotides read TGTGCCAGCAGCCTTAGCGCGAACAATGAGCAGTTCTTC. This encodes CASSLSANNEQFF.

The chain uses TRBV2 and TRBJ1-2; 7 bases fit TRBD1. CDR3 size: 14 residues. Germline V lookup: CDR1 SNHLY, CDR2 FYNNEI. Unmatched junction bases numbered 8, after V lost 3 bases and J lost 7 bases. The CDR3 reads CASSEAQGDFGYTF. For the CDR3, the DNA is TGTGCCAGCAGTGAGGCCCAGGGGGATTTTGGCTACACCTTC. Drawing the rest from reference TRBV2 and TRBJ1-2, the complete variable domain is EPEVTQTPSHQVTQMGQEVILRCVPISNHLYFYWYRQILGQKVEFLVSFYNNEISEKSEIFDDQFSVERPDGSNFTLKIRSTKLEDSAMYFCASSEAQGDFGYTFGSGTRLTVV.

The chain is built from TRBV7-2 and TRBJ1-1; D is possibly TRBD1 (6 bases). This CDR3 comprises 15 residues. From germline, CDR1 is SGHTA and CDR2 FQGNSA. V was pared by 5 bases and J by 4 bases, with 17 bases between. The CDR3: CASSLTGLGGTEAFF. DNA of the CDR3: TGTGCCAGCAGCCTAACAGGGCTGGGTGGCACTGAAGCTTTCTTT. Filled out from reference TRBV7-2 and TRBJ1-1, the complete variable domain reads GAGVSQSPSNKVTEKGKDVELRCDPISGHTALYWYRQSLGQGLEFLIYFQGNSAPDKSGLPSDRFSAERTGGSVSTLTIQRTQQEDSAVYLCASSLTGLGGTEAFFGQGTRLTVV.

The rearrangement uses TRBV7-2 and TRBJ2-5; possible D gene TRBD2, 5 bases. V was clipped by 1 base and J by 1 base, with 7 bases between them. CDR1 is SGHTA and CDR2 is FQGNSA in the germline V gene. CDR3 length: 14 amino acids. Here the CDR3 reads CASSLGGFQETQYF. The DNA of the CDR3 is TGTGCCAGCAGCTTAGGAGGGTTCCAAGAGACCCAGTACTTC.

The chain has TRBV28 and TRBJ1-1; 8 bases align to TRBD1. Germline assignment: CDR1 MDHEN and CDR2 SYDVKM. CDR3 size: 15 residues. V was clipped by 5 bases and J by 1 base; unmatched bases: 6. This CDR3 reads CASSGTGAKNTEAFF. The CDR3 DNA sequence: TGTGCCAGCAGTGGGACAGGCGCCAAGAACACTGAAGCTTTCTTT.

Comment on this clone: In the same sample, other DNA sequences code for this CDR3. The J gene is TRBJ1-1, the V gene TRBV11-2; 7 bases match TRBD1. Germline lookup yields CDR1 SGHAT and CDR2 FQNNGV. J lost 7 bases, V lost 1 base, and 0 bases had no gene match. This CDR3 is built from 12 residues. The CDR3 nucleotides are TGTGCCAGCAGCTTAGCAGGGGGTGAAGCTTTCTTT. Its translation is CASSLAGGEAFF. Looking up the rest from reference TRBV11-2 and TRBJ1-1 gives the full variable domain: EAGVAQSPRYKIIEKRQSVAFWCNPISGHATLYWYQQILGQGPKLLIQFQNNGVVDDSQLPKDRFSAERLKGVDSTLKIQPAKLEDSAVYLCASSLAGGEAFFGQGTRLTVV.

The chain recombines TRBV11-2 with TRBJ2-3; possible D gene TRBD1, 6 bases. The CDR3 has 14 amino acids. The V and J ends lost 4 bases and 1 base respectively, with 9 bases between them. In germline, CDR1 is SGHAT, CDR2 FQNNGV. The CDR3 here is CASSSYRGTDTQYF. The CDR3, as DNA: TGTGCCAGCAGCTCTTACAGGGGCACAGATACGCAGTATTTT.

Comment on this clone: This may be a read error, as it is one base from a much larger clone. The CDR3 reads CASSQQEMGNTIYF. The CDR3 nucleotides are TGCGCCAGCAGCCAACAGGAAATGGGAAACACCATATATTTT. The V and J genes are TRBV4-1 and TRBJ1-3; D is uncertain. The CDR3 totals 14 residues. The V end was cut by 2 bases, the J end by 4 bases, with 9 bases between. Germline-derived CDR1 and CDR2 are MGHRA and YSYEKL.

The rearrangement joins TRBV4-2 to TRBJ2-3; D might be TRBD2 (6 bases). The V end was cut by 6 bases, the J end by 7 bases, with 11 bases between. Germline V CDR1 and CDR2: LGHNA, YNFKEQ. The CDR3 spans 12 residues. CDR3 sequence (DNA): TGTGCCAGCAGGATGGGGGGTCATACGCAGTATTTT. It yields the protein CASRMGGHTQYF.

The rearrangement links TRBV13 to TRBJ1-5; weak D call: TRBD1 (5 bases). The length of the CDR3 is 13 residues. The ends were cut back, 0 bases at V and 7 bases at J, with 7 bases in the middle. Germline loops: CDR1 PRHDT, CDR2 FYEKMQ (reference sequence). The CDR3 DNA reads as TGTGCCAGCAGCTTAGGCAGGGCCCAGCCCCAGCATTTT. This encodes CASSLGRAQPQHF.

The table lists this clone with a count of one. The V and J genes are TRBV29-1 and TRBJ2-1, with TRBD1 matching 12 bases. The CDR3 loop spans 14 amino acids. The V gene's germline CDR1 is SQVTM and CDR2 ANQGSEA. The V and J ends lost 6 bases and 8 bases, in that order; junction bases with no gene match: 8. This CDR3 is CSVATGTGGHEQFF. CDR3 coding DNA: TGCAGCGTGGCGACCGGGACAGGGGGCCATGAGCAGTTCTTC.

The chain couples TRBV18 to TRBJ1-3; 11 bases align to TRBD1. The CDR3 sequence is 17 residues long. J gave up 4 bases and V 2 bases, and 7 bases lay outside the gene matches. Germline values: CDR1 KGHSH, CDR2 LQKENI. CDR3 in amino acids: CASSPTSGTGGGNTIYF. The CDR3 nucleotides are TGTGCCAGCTCACCAACTTCCGGGACAGGGGGAGGAAACACCATATATTTT.

The rearrangement uses TRBV3-1 (or the pseudogene TRBV3-2) and TRBJ2-3; 8 nucleotides line up with TRBD2. CDR1 LGHDT and CDR2 YNNKEL come from the germline V gene (reference sequence). The CDR3 loop spans 15 amino acids. V lost 1 base to trimming and J lost 6 bases; unmatched junction nucleotides: 6. Here the CDR3 DNA reads TGTGCCAGCAGCCAAGTAAGGACTAGCTCCGATACGCAGTATTTT. Amino acid sequence: CASSQVRTSSDTQYF.

CDR3 residues: CASMIGGMNTEAFF. Written as DNA, the CDR3 is TGTGCCAGCATGATAGGGGGAATGAACACTGAAGCTTTCTTT. This chain joins TRBV28 and TRBJ1-1; possible D gene TRBD1, 6 bases. This CDR3 is 14 amino acids long. With 7 bases removed from V and 0 bases from J, the gap between germline ends came to 12 bases. CDR1 MDHEN and CDR2 SYDVKM come from the germline V gene.

The chain couples TRBV10-3 to TRBJ2-2, with 8 bases identical to TRBD1. V gave up 6 bases and J gave up 0 bases; unmatched junction bases: 6. The CDR3 totals 16 residues. Germline values: CDR1 ENHRY, CDR2 SYGVKD. Here the CDR3 DNA reads TGTGCCATCAGAGAGACAGGGGCCCCGAACACCGGGGAGCTGTTTTTT. It specifies CAIRETGAPNTGELFF.

The chain couples TRBV6-5 to TRBJ1-6; D perhaps matches TRBD1 (6 bases). The CDR3 runs to 16 residues. The V end was cut by 2 bases, the J end by 8 bases, with 16 bases between. Germline assignment: CDR1 MNHEY and CDR2 SVGAGI. CDR3 residues: CASSYDSRTEDSPLHF. The CDR3 DNA reads as TGTGCCAGCAGTTACGATTCTAGGACAGAAGATTCACCCCTCCACTTT.

This clone has only a few counts. The rearrangement uses TRBV4-2 and TRBJ2-2; 8 nucleotides align to TRBD1. V shed 0 bases, J shed 5 bases, and the junction held 5 bases outside the gene matches. This CDR3 region has 16 residues. Germline V gene sequence: CDR1 LGHNA, CDR2 YNFKEQ. CDR3: CASSQDAQGGTGELFF. The CDR3 region has the DNA TGTGCCAGCAGCCAAGACGCACAGGGGGGAACCGGGGAGCTGTTTTTT.

The chain combines TRBV29-1 with TRBJ2-3; D is perhaps TRBD1 (6 bases). The CDR3 is 15 residues long. CDR1 SQVTM and CDR2 ANQGSEA come from the germline V gene. The V and J ends lost 1 base and 1 base respectively, with 12 bases between them. This CDR3 is CSVEGPDSRTDTQYF. The CDR3 DNA reads TGCAGCGTTGAAGGCCCGGACAGCCGCACAGATACGCAGTATTTT.

V is TRBV4-3 and J is TRBJ2-2; TRBD1 matches 7 bases. Losses at the gene ends were 0 bases for V and 8 bases for J; bases not matched to a gene: 12. Germline values: CDR1 LGHNA, CDR2 YSLEER. The CDR3 covers 17 residues. CDR3 nucleotides: TGCGCCAGCAGCCAAGATTTGGGACAGCCTCTTCGGGGGGAGCTGTTTTTT. This gives the protein CASSQDLGQPLRGELFF.

This clone was detected once. The chain recombines TRBV6-5 with TRBJ2-2; the match to TRBD1 covers 8 bases. Germline V lookup: CDR1 MNHEY, CDR2 SVGAGI. Losses at the gene ends were 4 bases for V and 5 bases for J; bases not matched to a gene: 9. This CDR3 is 16 amino acids long. In nucleotides, the CDR3 is TGTGCCAGCAGTTTACGCAGGGGGCAAGGGACCGGGGAGCTGTTTTTT. This encodes CASSLRRGQGTGELFF.

On this clone: One end of the junction is discordant with germline, which a read error may explain. The rearrangement joins TRBV5-1 to TRBJ2-2; TRBD1 matches at 9 bases. CDR1 and CDR2 from the germline V gene are SGHRS and YFSETQ. The length of the CDR3 is 14 residues. The CDR3 DNA sequence: TGCGCCAGCAGCTGGGACAGGGCAACCGAGGAGCTGTTTTTT. It codes for CASSWDRATEELFF.